A single sample is the source of the 12 T cell receptor beta chains below, sequenced in a study of sequential checkpoint blockade in melanoma. The sample's treatment: randomized to nivolumab then ipilimumab (arm A) or the reverse (arm B). The table came from immunoSEQ multiplex PCR; TCRdb's copy has only in-frame clones and leaves some out. The sample has around 3,600 clones; around 43% are singletons. The sample in question was CD8+ T cells sorted from blood (inferred from file names), obtained from a patient given nivolumab and ipilimumab in sequence. The receptors were sampled from a human donor with melanoma.

This clone is large (0.1 to 1%) in the sample. The gene calls are TRBV7-9 and TRBJ1-3, with 7 bases that match TRBD1. This CDR3 is 15 amino acids long. The J segment lost 4 bases and the V segment lost 5 bases, leaving 8 bases of the junction unmatched. Germline values: CDR1 SEHNR, CDR2 FQNEAQ (reference sequence). The CDR3 DNA is TGTGCCAGCAGCACCGAGGACAGGCCAGGAAACACCATATATTTT. It encodes CASSTEDRPGNTIYF.

The J gene is TRBJ2-7, the V gene TRBV27, with 7 bases fitting TRBD2. The CDR3 covers 16 residues. Losses at the gene ends were 0 bases for V and 0 bases for J; bases not matched to a gene: 5. Per the germline V gene, CDR1 is MNHEY and CDR2 is SMNVEV (reference sequence). The CDR3 DNA sequence: TGTGCCAGCAGTTTATCGGACGGGAGGACCTCCTACGAGCAGTACTTC. Translation: CASSLSDGRTSYEQYF.

This clone was seen a single time. The chain uses TRBV9 and TRBJ1-2; 7 positions agree with TRBD1. The V gene's germline CDR1 is SGDLS and CDR2 YYNGEE. The V and J ends lost 0 bases and 5 bases, in that order; junction bases with no gene match: 4. The CDR3 is 14 amino acids. CDR3 loop: CASSVGGTVYGYTF. The CDR3 coding sequence is TGTGCCAGCAGCGTAGGAGGGACAGTATATGGCTACACCTTC.

The chain employs TRBV9 and TRBJ1-3; 9 bases align to TRBD1. The germline gives CDR1 SGDLS, CDR2 YYNGEE. The CDR3 spans 17 residues. With V trimmed by 4 bases and J by 0 bases, 8 bases remained unmatched. The chain's CDR3 is CASSPSTGGFSGNTIYF. CDR3 nucleotides: TGTGCCAGCAGCCCCAGTACAGGGGGCTTCTCTGGAAACACCATATATTTT.

This clone is labeled as medium-sized (0.01 to 0.1%). The chain has TRBV4-2 and TRBJ2-7; 7 bases align to TRBD2. Per germline, CDR1 LGHNA and CDR2 YNFKEQ. With V trimmed by 0 bases and J by 3 bases, 5 bases remained unmatched. The CDR3 extends over 15 amino acids. This CDR3 is CASSQEGGEGYEQYF. CDR3 bases: TGTGCCAGCAGCCAAGAGGGGGGGGAAGGCTACGAGCAGTACTTC.

The chain uses TRBV30 and TRBJ1-6; D is unclear. The ends were cut back, 3 bases at V and 5 bases at J, with 14 bases in the middle. The CDR3 loop spans 15 amino acids. The germline V gene has CDR1 GTSNPN and CDR2 SVGIG (reference sequence). The CDR3, as DNA: TGTGCCTGGAGCCCAGGAAGGTTCAATAATTCACCCCTCCACTTT. Translated, it gives CAWSPGRFNNSPLHF.

V is TRBV27 and J is TRBJ2-7; 8 bases line up with TRBD2. The CDR3 runs 15 residues. CDR1 and CDR2 from the germline V gene are MNHEY and SMNVEV (reference sequence). Trimming removed 3 bases from V and 3 bases from J; junction bases left unmatched: 7. CDR3 sequence: CASSFRGGEVYEQYF. CDR3 DNA: TGTGCCAGCAGTTTTCGGGGGGGCGAAGTCTACGAGCAGTACTTC.

The chain employs TRBV19 and TRBJ1-1; D might be TRBD1 (5 bases). Trimming stripped 0 bases from V and 0 bases from J, with 8 bases between. Germline CDR1 reads LNHDA; CDR2 reads SQIVND (reference sequence). The CDR3 runs to 15 residues. The CDR3 DNA reads TGTGCCAGTAGTATAGATGCAGGGTTGAACACTGAAGCTTTCTTT. This translates into CASSIDAGLNTEAFF.

The V call is TRBV6-4, the J call TRBJ2-1; maybe TRBD1 (6 bases). The germline V and J ends were trimmed by 3 bases and 6 bases, with 12 bases remaining between them. Germline values: CDR1 MRHNA, CDR2 SNTAGT. The CDR3 length is 14 residues. The CDR3 loop is CASSEGQGSNEQFF. CDR3 nucleotides: TGTGCCAGCAGTGAGGGGCAGGGGAGCAATGAGCAGTTCTTC.

This clone was seen a handful of times. This sequence joins TRBV5-1 and TRBJ2-7; 7 positions agree with TRBD1. V gave up 4 bases and J gave up 3 bases; unmatched junction bases: 1. Germline lookup yields CDR1 SGHRS and CDR2 YFSETQ. CDR3 length: 12 amino acids. The CDR3 sequence is CASSHRGYEQYF. The CDR3 nucleotides read TGCGCCAGCAGCCACAGGGGCTACGAGCAGTACTTC.

The chain is built from TRBV6-6 and TRBJ1-2; perhaps TRBD1 as D (5 bases). The germline V and J ends were trimmed by 2 bases and 7 bases, with 11 bases remaining between them. In germline, CDR1 is MNHNY, CDR2 SVGAGI (reference sequence). The CDR3 runs to 13 residues. The CDR3 protein is CASSYVRDFGYTF. Here the CDR3 DNA reads TGTGCCAGCAGTTACGTCAGGGACTTTGGCTACACCTTC.

The V and J genes are TRBV4-2 and TRBJ2-7; D perhaps matches TRBD2 (5 bases). The CDR3 loop spans 19 amino acids. V was trimmed by 1 base and J by 0 bases, leaving 22 bases between them. CDR1 and CDR2 from the germline V gene are LGHNA and YNFKEQ. The CDR3 loop is CASSQAPHVGRAISYEQYF. Written as DNA, the CDR3 is TGTGCCAGCAGCCAAGCACCCCACGTTGGGCGGGCGATCTCCTACGAGCAGTACTTC.